This T cell receptor (beta chain) was sequenced for a study of cytomegalovirus exposure and HLA in healthy donors. Study-wide points: Reported results showed that the classifier diagnosed cytomegalovirus status with high specificity and sensitivity. Most TCR sequences were seen very rarely across donors, but some public TCRs occurred in many.

Clones were read by immunoSEQ multiplex PCR, and TCRdb kept only the in-frame ones, dropping some. The data hold some 330,000 clones, with 70% to 90% observed a single time. As regards this clone: What it binds is unknown.

Sequences were obtained from PBMCs. The sequence came from a woman between 18 and 29 years old in good health and CMV-seronegative.

DNA of the CDR3: TGTGCCAGCAGCTTAAATGGGGGGTTGCAAGAGACCCAGTACTTC. Encoded protein: CASSLNGGLQETQYF. This chain joins TRBV7-2 and TRBJ2-5; D possibly corresponds to TRBD2 (6 bases). V shed 2 bases and J shed 2 bases, with 12 bases lying between them. The germline V gene has CDR1 SGHTA and CDR2 FQGNSA. The CDR3 has 15 amino acids.